The 5 T cell receptor beta chains below were found in one sample sequenced in a study of PD-1 blockade in classical Hodgkin lymphoma. Following autologous stem cell transplantation, relapse occurred in every patient, and exposure to brentuximab vedotin varied. This table comes from immunoSEQ multiplex PCR, and its TCRdb copy is limited to in-frame clones, with some not included. Seen here are fewer than 100,000 clones, around 86% observed once, and the top ten hold around 20%. The sample consisted of peripheral blood mononuclear cells (PBMCs), taken at baseline. All receptors derive from a human donor with classical Hodgkin lymphoma.

The V gene is TRBV4-3, the J gene TRBJ1-2; D not certain. There are 14 residues in the CDR3. Trimming pared 0 bases from V and 2 bases from J, leaving 7 bases between. The germline CDR1 and CDR2 sequences are LGHNA and YSLEER. The DNA for the CDR3 is TGCGCCAGCAGCCAAGATAGAGACAACTATGGCTACACCTTC. Amino acids: CASSQDRDNYGYTF.

In DNA form, the CDR3 reads TGCGCCAGCAGCTTGGGTTTCGGACAGGGGAGGTACGAGCAGTACTTC. It encodes CASSLGFGQGRYEQYF. This chain joins TRBV5-1 and TRBJ2-7, with TRBD1 matching over 9 bases. Germline assignment: CDR1 SGHRS and CDR2 YFSETQ. J gave up 4 bases and V 0 bases, and 8 bases lay outside the gene matches. This CDR3 spans 16 amino acids. The variable domain in full, completed from reference TRBV5-1 and TRBJ2-7, reads KAGVTQTPRYLIKTRGQQVTLSCSPISGHRSVSWYQQTPGQGLQFLFEYFSETQRNKGNFPGRFSGRQFSNSRSEMNVSTLELGDSALYLCASSLGFGQGRYEQYFGPGTRLTVT.

This clone showed up just once. The chain links TRBV10-2 to TRBJ2-7; 7 bases line up with TRBD1. The CDR3 extends over 12 amino acids. Losses at the gene ends were 6 bases for V and 4 bases for J; bases not matched to a gene: 3. Germline V gene sequence: CDR1 WSHSY, CDR2 SAAADI. The CDR3 region has the DNA TGCGCCAGCAGCTCAGGGGGTTACGAGCAGTACTTC. This codes for CASSSGGYEQYF.

The chain has TRBV2 and TRBJ2-3, with unresolved D. Germline V CDR1 and CDR2: SNHLY, FYNNEI. Trimming removed 3 bases at V and 7 bases at J, with 2 bases between. The CDR3 totals 10 residues. As DNA, the CDR3 is TGTGCCAGCAGTGATAATACGCAGTATTTT. Amino acids: CASSDNTQYF. Full variable domain (rest looked up from reference TRBV2 and TRBJ2-3): EPEVTQTPSHQVTQMGQEVILRCVPISNHLYFYWYRQILGQKVEFLVSFYNNEISEKSEIFDDQFSVERPDGSNFTLKIRSTKLEDSAMYFCASSDNTQYFGPGTRLTVL.

CDR3 coding DNA: TGTGCCAGCTCAGCATCGGGACCCGTGGGTGAAAAACTGTTTTTT. It yields the protein CASSASGPVGEKLFF. The chain uses TRBV18 and TRBJ1-4; tentative D call: TRBD1 (5 bases). V lost 5 bases and J 7 bases, leaving 17 bases between the germline ends. Germline CDR1 and CDR2: KGHSH and LQKENI. The CDR3 covers 15 residues.